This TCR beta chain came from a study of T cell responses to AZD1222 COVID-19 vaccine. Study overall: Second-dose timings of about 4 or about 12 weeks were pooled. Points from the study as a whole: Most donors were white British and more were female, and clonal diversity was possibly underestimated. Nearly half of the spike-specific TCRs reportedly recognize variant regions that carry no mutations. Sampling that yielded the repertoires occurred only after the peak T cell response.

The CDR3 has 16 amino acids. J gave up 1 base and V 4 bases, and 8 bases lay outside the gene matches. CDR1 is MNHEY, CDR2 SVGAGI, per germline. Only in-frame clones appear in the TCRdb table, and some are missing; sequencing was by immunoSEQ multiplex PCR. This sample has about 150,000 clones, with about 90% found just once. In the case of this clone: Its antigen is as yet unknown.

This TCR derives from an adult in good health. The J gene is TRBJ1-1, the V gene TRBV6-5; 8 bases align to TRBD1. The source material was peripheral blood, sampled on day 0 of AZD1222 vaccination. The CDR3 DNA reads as TGTGCCAGCAGTTTATATGGGACAGGTGAGAACACTGAAGCTTTCTTT. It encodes CASSLYGTGENTEAFF.